What follows are 31 T cell receptor beta chains derived from one specimen sequenced in a study of blood T cells in healthy people across ages. The authors ran a second PCR of 7 to 11 cycles using a sample-barcoded 5' primer and a J-beta primer mix. TCRdb recomputed calls from the 5' RACE reads with MiXCR, one row per CDR3 protein. The profile shows more than 1.4 million distinct CDR3 sequences, roughly 45% of them singletons. Sequenced input: blood. Receptors were obtained from a woman between 18 and 29 years old in good health.

The table lists this clonotype with a few counts. The chain links TRBV5-1 to TRBJ2-1; 14 bases match TRBD2. The CDR3 is made up of 15 amino acids. The V segment lost 3 bases and the J segment 10 bases; nucleotides outside the gene matches: 6. CDR1 and CDR2 (germline): SGHRS, YFSETQ. The CDR3 DNA reads TGCGCCAGCAGCTCGGGACTAGCGGGGGTACTCGAGCAGTTCTTC. It specifies CASSSGLAGVLEQFF.

A remark on this clonotype: A much larger clone differs from this one at a single base, so this may be a read error. The chain employs TRBV10-3 and TRBJ1-1, with no clear D. The CDR3 totals 13 residues. Germline values: CDR1 ENHRY, CDR2 SYGVKD. The V end lost 10 bases, the J end lost 3 bases, and 15 bases lay between the germline ends. CDR3 coding DNA: TGTGCCACCTCGGGCCTCATGGACACTGAAGCTTTCTTT. Encoded protein: CATSGLMDTEAFF.

V usage is TRBV7-8 and J usage is TRBJ1-2; TRBD1 matches 7 bases. Germline V gene sequence: CDR1 SGHVS, CDR2 FQNEAQ. After removal of 2 bases from V and 6 bases from J, the junction contained 6 bases not matched to a gene. CDR3 length equals 14 residues. The CDR3 DNA is TGTGCCAGCAGCTTAAGACAGGGTGGAGATGGCTACACCTTC. The encoded protein is CASSLRQGGDGYTF.

This rearrangement joins TRBV29-1 to TRBJ1-2, with unresolved D. V lost 3 bases, J lost 6 bases, and 8 bases lay in between. Looked up from germline, CDR1 is SQVTM and CDR2 is ANQGSEA. This CDR3 comprises 11 residues. This CDR3 is CSVEKGDGYTF. In DNA form, the CDR3 reads TGCAGCGTTGAGAAGGGTGATGGCTACACCTTC.

The chain joins TRBV15 to TRBJ2-7; D is uncertain. Germline V gene lookup returns CDR1 LNHNV and CDR2 YYDKDF (reference sequence). The V end lost 1 base, the J end lost 5 bases, and 9 bases lay between the germline ends. The CDR3 is 13 amino acids. The CDR3 loop is CATSRADVNEQYF. Here the CDR3 DNA reads TGTGCCACCAGCAGAGCGGACGTGAACGAGCAGTACTTC.

This clonotype has a handful of counts. The chain uses TRBV4-1 and TRBJ2-5; 10 bases match TRBD1. The J call may be in error: the DNA end matches TRBJ2-7 better. The germline gives CDR1 MGHRA, CDR2 YSYEKL. The CDR3 contains 18 residues. CDR3 sequence reads: CASSQKGTGDSFDHEQYF. The CDR3 DNA sequence: TGCGCCAGCAGCCAAAAAGGGACAGGGGATTCGTTTGATCACGAGCAGTACTTC.

The rearrangement links TRBV7-2 to TRBJ2-5, with 10 bases lining up with TRBD2. Germline CDR1 reads SGHTA; CDR2 reads FQGNSA. This CDR3 spans 18 amino acids. The ends lost 5 bases at V and 2 bases at J; junction bases unmatched: 14. DNA for the CDR3: TGTGCCAGCAGCCCCAGATTAGCGGGAGGCACCAAGCAAGAGACCCAGTACTTC. Translating it yields CASSPRLAGGTKQETQYF.

This clonotype was seen a few times. The chain uses TRBV4-1 and TRBJ2-2; 8 nucleotides align to TRBD1. The CDR3 loop spans 15 amino acids. Germline loops: CDR1 MGHRA, CDR2 YSYEKL. Trimming took 1 base from V and 4 from J; bases not matched to a gene: 2. CDR3 in amino acids: CASSQVQGGTGELFF. The CDR3 DNA reads TGCGCCAGCAGCCAAGTACAGGGGGGCACCGGGGAGCTGTTTTTT.

The chain couples TRBV7-8 to TRBJ2-5; the D gene is possibly TRBD2 (6 bases). TRBJ2-7 explains the end of the DNA better; the J call may be wrong. Germline-derived CDR1 and CDR2 are SGHVS and FQNEAQ. The CDR3 contains 14 residues. Here the CDR3 reads CASSLDQAGYEQYF. The CDR3, as DNA: TGTGCCAGCAGCTTAGATCAGGCGGGGTACGAGCAGTACTTC.

The J gene is TRBJ2-1, the V gene TRBV5-1, with TRBD2 matching over 8 bases. V shed 0 bases and J 5 bases; nucleotides not matched to a gene: 4. Germline CDR1 reads SGHRS; CDR2 reads YFSETQ. This CDR3 has 15 residues. The CDR3 protein is CASSLESGGNNEQFF. The CDR3 nucleotides are TGCGCCAGCAGCTTGGAGAGCGGGGGTAACAATGAGCAGTTCTTC. The full variable domain, in which reference TRBV5-1 and TRBJ2-1 provide the parts outside the CDR3, is KAGVTQTPRYLIKTRGQQVTLSCSPISGHRSVSWYQQTPGQGLQFLFEYFSETQRNKGNFPGRFSGRQFSNSRSEMNVSTLELGDSALYLCASSLESGGNNEQFFGPGTRLTVL.

This clonotype was counted a few times. The chain carries TRBV2 and TRBJ2-7; TRBD2 matches at 8 bases. CDR1 and CDR2 (germline): SNHLY, FYNNEI. Trimming removed 7 bases from V and 0 bases from J; junction bases left unmatched: 11. This CDR3 is built from 16 residues. The CDR3 coding sequence is TGTGCCAGCACTCCGGACAGCGGGGGCTACTCCTACGAGCAGTACTTC. Translating gives CASTPDSGGYSYEQYF.

This clonotype was observed a handful of times. This chain links TRBV20-1 with TRBJ1-2, with TRBD1 matching 8 bases. Germline V gene lookup returns CDR1 DFQATT and CDR2 SNEGSKA (reference sequence). The CDR3 is made up of 16 amino acids. J gave up 7 bases and V 0 bases, and 13 bases lay outside the gene matches. CDR3 nucleotides: TGCAGTGCTAGAGATCCTTCAGGGGGCACTCGTGGTGGCTACACCTTC. It yields the protein CSARDPSGGTRGGYTF.

The table lists this clonotype with a few counts. CDR3 residues: CSARDEERGDYNEQFF. The CDR3 DNA follows: TGCAGTGCTAGAGATGAGGAGCGGGGGGACTACAATGAGCAGTTCTTC. The chain carries TRBV20-1 and TRBJ2-1, with 9 bases lining up with TRBD2. The junction had 6 bases not matched to a gene; V was cut back by 0 bases and J by 3 bases. In germline, CDR1 is DFQATT, CDR2 SNEGSKA (reference sequence). This CDR3 spans 16 amino acids.

This clonotype was observed a handful of times. The CDR3 DNA reads as TGTGCCAGCAGTCATCTAGCGGGGATTTACACAGATACGCAGTATTTT. It codes for CASSHLAGIYTDTQYF. V usage is TRBV6-6 and J usage is TRBJ2-3, with 9 positions matching TRBD2. Germline trimming cut 5 bases from V and 2 bases from J; bases unmatched to any gene: 8. The CDR3 totals 16 residues. Germline lookup yields CDR1 MNHNY and CDR2 SVGAGI (reference sequence).

This clonotype was picked up many times. V is TRBV4-1 and J is TRBJ1-1; 7 bases agree with TRBD1. The germline CDR1 and CDR2 sequences are MGHRA and YSYEKL. This CDR3 has 14 residues. Germline trimming cut 3 bases from V and 2 bases from J; bases unmatched to any gene: 3. The CDR3 region is CASSQGTANTEAFF. The CDR3 region has the DNA TGCGCCAGCAGCCAGGGGACAGCCAACACTGAAGCTTTCTTT.

Regarding this clonotype: Mismatch with germline at one junction end may stem from a read error. The chain couples TRBV11-1 to TRBJ1-5; TRBD1 aligns across 7 bases. Germline V gene lookup returns CDR1 SGHAT and CDR2 FQDESV (reference sequence). CDR3 length: 13 amino acids. DNA for the CDR3: TGTGCCGGCAGACAGGGACCGGGGCAGCCCCAGCATTTT. Its translation: CAGRQGPGQPQHF.

At least ten counts were recorded for this clonotype. J is TRBJ1-2 and V is TRBV13; TRBD1 aligns across 9 bases. J gave up 6 bases and V 3 bases, and 5 bases lay outside the gene matches. The CDR3 is 14 residues long. From germline, CDR1 is PRHDT and CDR2 FYEKMQ (reference sequence). The CDR3 spells CASSFRDREDGYTF. In DNA, the CDR3 is TGTGCCAGCAGCTTCCGGGACAGGGAGGATGGCTACACCTTC. The full variable domain, in which reference TRBV13 and TRBJ1-2 provide the parts outside the CDR3, is AAGVIQSPRHLIKEKRETATLKCYPIPRHDTVYWYQQGPGQDPQFLISFYEKMQSDKGSIPDRFSAQQFSDYHSELNMSSLELGDSALYFCASSFRDREDGYTFGSGTRLTVV.

The chain links TRBV19 to TRBJ2-6; no clear D. Trimming cost V 3 bases and J 0 bases, with 6 bases left between them. Germline assignment: CDR1 LNHDA and CDR2 SQIVND (reference sequence). This CDR3 comprises 15 residues. The CDR3 DNA is TGTGCCAGTAGTATCCTGGGCTCTGGGGCCAACGTCCTGACTTTC. Encoded protein: CASSILGSGANVLTF.

Turning to this clonotype: One junction end does not reproduce the germline sequence, and a read error may be involved. The chain recombines TRBV7-8 with TRBJ2-7, with 11 bases that match TRBD2. The CDR3 extends over 17 amino acids. Germline V CDR1 and CDR2: SGHVS, FQNEAQ. As DNA, the CDR3 is TGTGCCTGCAGCTTAGACACTAGCGGGAGCTCCTACAATGAGCAGTACTTC. It is translated as CACSLDTSGSSYNEQYF.

The chain joins TRBV3-1 to TRBJ2-7; TRBD1 matches 7 bases. The J call may be wrong; the DNA end is better matched by TRBJ2-5. Germline V CDR1 and CDR2: LGHDT, YNNKEL (reference sequence). The CDR3 contains 18 residues. CDR3 region: CASSGRFGQERFRETQYF. CDR3 nucleotides: TGTGCCAGCAGCGGGCGATTTGGACAGGAAAGATTCCGGGAGACCCAGTACTTC.

The chain couples TRBV7-9 to TRBJ1-1, with no clear D. Germline V gene sequence: CDR1 SEHNR, CDR2 FQNEAQ (reference sequence). V lost 2 bases, J lost 1 base, and 5 bases lay in between. The CDR3 totals 13 residues. The CDR3 DNA is TGTGCCAGCAGCTTACATTCGAACACTGAAGCTTTCTTT. It is translated as CASSLHSNTEAFF.

This clonotype was counted a single time. CDR3 sequence: CASRGDRPNTGELFF. The DNA of the CDR3 is TGTGCCAGCAGGGGGGACAGACCGAACACCGGGGAGCTGTTTTTT. The gene calls are TRBV12-3 or TRBV12-4 and TRBJ2-2, with TRBD1 matching 7 bases. This CDR3 contains 15 residues. V gave up 6 bases and J gave up 0 bases; unmatched junction bases: 4.

This clonotype has just a few counts. This chain links TRBV13 with TRBJ1-2, with D hard to call. This CDR3 comprises 15 residues. Germline values: CDR1 PRHDT, CDR2 FYEKMQ (reference sequence). V lost 5 bases and J 1 base, leaving 14 bases between the germline ends. Here the CDR3 reads CASSPTRSNNYGYTF. In nucleotides, the CDR3 is TGTGCCAGCAGCCCAACCAGGTCAAATAACTATGGCTACACCTTC.

This clonotype was picked up a small number of times. The rearrangement links TRBV6-7 to TRBJ2-7; D remains ambiguous. TRBV6-7 belongs to the ORF category, with a function that is uncertain. V was trimmed by 6 bases and J by 4 bases, leaving 7 bases between them. The CDR3 is 11 amino acids. The CDR3 protein is CASRMRYEQYF. CDR3 nucleotide sequence: TGTGCCAGCAGGATGAGATACGAGCAGTACTTC.

The gene calls are TRBV27 and TRBJ1-3; 9 nucleotides match TRBD1. There are 17 residues in the CDR3. CDR1 and CDR2 from the germline V gene are MNHEY and SMNVEV (reference sequence). V was pared by 0 bases and J by 0 bases, with 3 bases of the junction left unmatched. CDR3 residues: CASSLSGQGRSGNTIYF. The CDR3 DNA sequence: TGTGCCAGCAGTTTATCCGGACAGGGGCGCTCTGGAAACACCATATATTTT.

As regards this clonotype: This CDR3 is missing its conserved last phenylalanine or tryptophan, likely due to a read error. The limits of the CDR3 on the DNA are not certain, so only TCRdb's listed CDR3 is given. This chain connects TRBV12-3 or TRBV12-4 to TRBJ2-3; TRBD2 is taken as the D call from the table, unchecked against the DNA. The CDR3 is 16 amino acids in total, end residues counted. CDR3 loop: CASSELAGSGTDVEYS.

The chain recombines TRBV27 with TRBJ2-4; D perhaps matches TRBD1 (6 bases). This CDR3 comprises 12 residues. The V gene's germline CDR1 is MNHEY and CDR2 SMNVEV (reference sequence). Deletions cut 3 bases from V and 12 bases from J, with 12 bases between. The CDR3 nucleotides are TGTGCCAGCAGTTTTAGGGGGAACGATCAGTACTTC. Translating it yields CASSFRGNDQYF.

This clonotype was found a few times. The chain is built from TRBV12-3 or TRBV12-4 and TRBJ2-1, with 8 bases fitting TRBD2. Trimming took 2 bases from V and 6 from J; bases not matched to a gene: 6. The CDR3 has 15 amino acids. The CDR3 sequence: CASSLTGGASNEQFF. The CDR3 DNA follows: TGTGCCAGCAGTTTAACCGGGGGGGCCTCCAATGAGCAGTTCTTC.

This clonotype was detected once. A much larger clone sits a single nucleotide away, making a read error possible. The chain links TRBV29-1 to TRBJ2-5, with unresolved D. Germline CDR1 reads SQVTM; CDR2 reads ANQGSEA. V was pared by 4 bases and J by 11 bases, with 20 bases between. This CDR3 is 13 amino acids long. Here the CDR3 DNA reads TGCAGCGTTGGTGGGCAGACAACGGGTGAGCAGTACTTC. This translates into CSVGGQTTGEQYF. The variable domain in full, with the rest retrieved from reference TRBV29-1 and TRBJ2-5, is SAVISQKPSRDICQRGTSLTIQCQVDSQVTMMFWYRQQPGQSLTLIATANQGSEATYESGFVIDKFPISRPNLTFSTLTVSNMSPEDSSIYLCSVGGQTTGEQYFGPGTRLLVL.

Concerning this clonotype: One junction end does not reproduce the germline sequence, and a read error may be involved. The chain employs TRBV29-1 and TRBJ2-1, with D unclear. Germline V gives CDR1 SQVTM, CDR2 ANQGSEA. The CDR3 spans 15 residues. The CDR3 DNA sequence: TGCGGCGTTGAAGGCGCAGCTCGCTCCTACAATGAGCAGTTCTTC. It is translated as CGVEGAARSYNEQFF.

This chain joins TRBV7-9 and TRBJ2-2; tentatively, D is TRBD2 (5 bases). This CDR3 comprises 18 residues. Trimming stripped 5 bases from V and 1 base from J, with 20 bases between. Germline loops: CDR1 SEHNR, CDR2 FQNEAQ (reference sequence). CDR3 protein: CASSRGSEVRWNTGELFF. CDR3 coding DNA: TGTGCCAGCAGCCGGGGTAGTGAGGTCCGATGGAACACCGGGGAGCTGTTTTTT.